This entry lists 20 T cell receptor beta chains sequenced from one sample in a study of blood T cell repertoires in COVID-19. Assay used: immunoSEQ multiplex PCR; TCRdb lists only in-frame clones, some missing. The sample shows over 120,000 clones, roughly 82% of them seen only once. Material for sequencing was peripheral blood. The receptors were sampled from a man between 60 and 75 years old with active or convalescent COVID-19.

The chain combines TRBV4-1 with TRBJ1-1, with 7 positions matching TRBD1. Germline assignment: CDR1 MGHRA and CDR2 YSYEKL. This CDR3 has 14 amino acids. V shed 3 bases, J shed 11 bases, and the junction held 12 bases outside the gene matches. The CDR3 DNA is TGCGCCAGCAGCCACGCCGATACAGGGGTGGTGGCTTTCTTT. This sequence encodes CASSHADTGVVAFF.

The rearrangement uses TRBV24-1 and TRBJ1-1; D perhaps matches TRBD1 (6 bases). The V end was cut by 6 bases, the J end by 4 bases, with 14 bases between. CDR1 KGHDR and CDR2 SFDVKD come from the germline V gene. This CDR3 is 14 amino acids long. The CDR3 loop reads CATSMGAMGTEAFF. Here the CDR3 DNA reads TGTGCCACCAGTATGGGGGCCATGGGCACTGAAGCTTTCTTT.

The V gene is TRBV7-9, the J gene TRBJ1-6, with 8 bases aligning to TRBD1. After removal of 7 bases from V and 0 bases from J, the junction contained 11 bases not matched to a gene. The CDR3 contains 18 residues. Germline CDR1 reads SEHNR; CDR2 reads FQNEAQ (reference sequence). Here the CDR3 reads CASIDDRGGGSYNSPLHF. The CDR3 coding sequence is TGTGCCAGCATCGACGACAGGGGAGGTGGCTCCTATAATTCACCCCTCCACTTT. Using reference TRBV7-9 and TRBJ1-6 for the parts outside the CDR3, the full variable domain is DTGVSQNPRHKITKRGQNVTFRCDPISEHNRLYWYRQTLGQGPEFLTYFQNEAQLEKSRLLSDRFSAERPKGSFSTLEIQRTEQGDSAMYLCASIDDRGGGSYNSPLHFGNGTRLTVT.

The table lists this clone with a count of one. The rearrangement uses TRBV9 and TRBJ2-6; D is unclear. The CDR3 is made up of 15 amino acids. The germline V gene encodes CDR1 SGDLS and CDR2 YYNGEE. The V and J ends lost 0 bases and 4 bases respectively, with 8 bases between them. The CDR3 DNA follows: TGTGCCAGCAGCGTAGCTACTGAGGGGGCCAACGTCCTGACTTTC. Protein sequence: CASSVATEGANVLTF.

V and J are TRBV2 and TRBJ2-2; no reliable D call. V lost 1 base and J lost 6, with 3 bases in between. This CDR3 has 12 amino acids. The germline gives CDR1 SNHLY, CDR2 FYNNEI. The CDR3 DNA reads TGTGCCAGCAGTGAAGGGCCCGGGGAGCTGTTTTTT. Residues: CASSEGPGELFF.

For the CDR3, the DNA is TGCGCCAGCAGCCAGATTATGGGGGACAGGAATTTTGCAACTAATGAAAAACTGTTTTTT. Translating it yields CASSQIMGDRNFATNEKLFF. The J gene is TRBJ1-4, the V gene TRBV4-3; 8 bases align to TRBD1. There are 20 residues in the CDR3. V was clipped by 3 bases and J by 0 bases; unmatched bases: 15. Germline lookup yields CDR1 LGHNA and CDR2 YSLEER.

The V and J genes are TRBV6-5 and TRBJ1-2, with 8 bases matching TRBD1. Losses at the gene ends were 5 bases for V and 2 bases for J; bases not matched to a gene: 7. CDR3 length: 15 amino acids. Looked up from germline, CDR1 is MNHEY and CDR2 is SVGAGI. CDR3 sequence (DNA): TGTGCCAGCAGTAGGACAGGGTCTGGAAACTATGGCTACACCTTC. It codes for CASSRTGSGNYGYTF.

This clone appeared once. The CDR3 region has the DNA TGTGCCAGTAGTATAGGGGGAGGTGCGACTAGCTCCTACAATGAGCAGTTCTTC. This gives the protein CASSIGGGATSSYNEQFF. The chain is built from TRBV19 and TRBJ2-1; D may be TRBD2 (6 bases). This CDR3 region has 18 residues. V shed 1 base and J shed 0 bases, with 16 bases lying between them. Germline V gene lookup returns CDR1 LNHDA and CDR2 SQIVND (reference sequence).

This clone was seen a handful of times. The chain recombines TRBV2 with TRBJ2-2; D is possibly TRBD1 (6 bases). Trimming pared 6 bases from V and 6 bases from J, leaving 14 bases between. Per the germline V gene, CDR1 is SNHLY and CDR2 is FYNNEI. This CDR3 region has 14 residues. Here the CDR3 reads CASRITGSPGELFF. As DNA, the CDR3 is TGTGCCAGCAGGATTACAGGGAGTCCCGGGGAGCTGTTTTTT.

The rearrangement uses TRBV12-5 and TRBJ2-2; TRBD1 is a possible D gene (6 bases). Germline CDR1 reads LGHNT; CDR2 reads FRNRAP. The CDR3 runs 14 residues. The germline V and J ends were trimmed by 7 bases and 7 bases, with 16 bases remaining between them. The CDR3 DNA is TGTGCTAGTGACCCGGGGACATCTCACGGGGAGCTGTTTTTT. Encoded protein: CASDPGTSHGELFF.

Only one count was recorded for this clone. The chain couples TRBV5-5 to TRBJ2-7; D may be TRBD2 (6 bases). Germline CDR1 and CDR2: SGHKS and YYEKEE (reference sequence). The CDR3 is 15 amino acids. Trimming cost V 0 bases and J 3 bases, with 13 bases left between them. The CDR3 coding sequence is TGTGCCAGCAGCTTGGCTCTGGGCGGGGTCTACGAGCAGTACGTC. It codes for CASSLALGGVYEQYV.

This clone was seen only a few times. This chain uses TRBV27 with TRBJ2-1; 10 positions agree with TRBD1. The CDR3 is made up of 17 amino acids. The germline V gene encodes CDR1 MNHEY and CDR2 SMNVEV (reference sequence). J lost 7 bases, V lost 6 bases, and 15 bases had no gene match. The CDR3 protein is CASSAITRQGARNEQFF. The CDR3 DNA reads as TGTGCCAGCAGCGCGATAACGAGACAGGGGGCGCGAAATGAGCAGTTCTTC.

The chain links TRBV6-1 to TRBJ1-1; no definite D call. This CDR3 comprises 15 residues. V was cut by 1 base and J by 0 bases, with 9 bases left in between. Germline lookup yields CDR1 MNHNS and CDR2 SASEGT. CDR3 nucleotide sequence: TGTGCCAGCAGTGAAGAGCCGAGCATGAACACTGAAGCTTTCTTT. Translating gives CASSEEPSMNTEAFF.

This chain uses TRBV4-1 with TRBJ1-1, with TRBD1 matching over 8 bases. The germline V gene has CDR1 MGHRA and CDR2 YSYEKL. CDR3 size: 16 residues. Trimming at V came to 3 bases and at J to 1 base, leaving 7 bases not matched to a gene. This chain's CDR3 is CASSHLPGTGNTEAFF. The DNA of the CDR3 is TGCGCCAGCAGCCATCTACCCGGGACAGGGAACACTGAAGCTTTCTTT.

This chain links TRBV5-6 with TRBJ2-1; weak D call: TRBD2 (6 bases). This CDR3 contains 16 residues. The V end lost 0 bases, the J end lost 7 bases, and 17 bases lay between the germline ends. Germline lookup yields CDR1 SGHDT and CDR2 YYEEEE. The CDR3 bases are TGTGCCAGCAGCTTGGTTGGAGGGATTCCCCAAAATGAGCAGTTCTTC. Translating it yields CASSLVGGIPQNEQFF. Looking up the rest from reference TRBV5-6 and TRBJ2-1 gives the full variable domain: DAGVTQSPTHLIKTRGQQVTLRCSPKSGHDTVSWYQQALGQGPQFIFQYYEEEERQRGNFPDRFSGHQFPNYSSELNVNALLLGDSALYLCASSLVGGIPQNEQFFGPGTRLTVL.

The chain recombines TRBV29-1 with TRBJ1-1; TRBD1 matches at 9 bases. The V and J ends lost 8 bases and 0 bases, in that order; junction bases with no gene match: 4. CDR3 length: 13 amino acids. The germline gives CDR1 SQVTM, CDR2 ANQGSEA. This chain's CDR3 is CSFRTGVNTEAFF. In DNA form, the CDR3 reads TGCAGCTTCCGGACAGGGGTGAACACTGAAGCTTTCTTT. Full variable domain (missing parts from reference TRBV29-1 and TRBJ1-1): SAVISQKPSRDICQRGTSLTIQCQVDSQVTMMFWYRQQPGQSLTLIATANQGSEATYESGFVIDKFPISRPNLTFSTLTVSNMSPEDSSIYLCSFRTGVNTEAFFGQGTRLTVV.

This sequence joins TRBV6-5 and TRBJ1-1, with 7 bases fitting TRBD1. The CDR3 has 15 residues. V was clipped by 4 bases and J by 2 bases; unmatched bases: 7. Looked up from germline, CDR1 is MNHEY and CDR2 is SVGAGI. The CDR3 bases are TGTGCCAGCAGTTCGTACGGGACAGAAAACACTGAAGCTTTCTTT. This translates into CASSSYGTENTEAFF.

The chain is built from TRBV7-9 and TRBJ1-6, with 7 bases fitting TRBD1. This CDR3 spans 16 amino acids. The V gene end was trimmed by 2 bases and the J gene end by 6 bases; junction bases not matched to a gene: 7. The germline V gene has CDR1 SEHNR and CDR2 FQNEAQ (reference sequence). The CDR3 loop is CASSLRGQSVNSPLHF. CDR3 nucleotides: TGTGCCAGCAGCTTAAGGGGGCAGAGTGTTAATTCACCCCTCCACTTT.

The CDR3 nucleotides read TGTGCCAGCAGCTTAGTAACAGGGGGCAATCAGCCCCAGCATTTT. Its protein is CASSLVTGGNQPQHF. The chain combines TRBV7-2 with TRBJ1-5; 7 positions match TRBD1. The trim removed 1 base at V and 2 bases at J, leaving 2 bases unmatched. CDR3 size: 15 residues. Per the germline V gene, CDR1 is SGHTA and CDR2 is FQGNSA.

V is TRBV5-4 and J is TRBJ2-5, with 12 bases that match TRBD2. Germline CDR1 is SGHNT and CDR2 is YYREEE (reference sequence). J lost 5 bases, V lost 2 bases, and 4 bases had no gene match. This CDR3 is built from 15 residues. The CDR3 nucleotides read TGTGCCAGCAGCTTTGCTAGCGGGAGGGCGGAGACCCAGTACTTC. It yields the protein CASSFASGRAETQYF.